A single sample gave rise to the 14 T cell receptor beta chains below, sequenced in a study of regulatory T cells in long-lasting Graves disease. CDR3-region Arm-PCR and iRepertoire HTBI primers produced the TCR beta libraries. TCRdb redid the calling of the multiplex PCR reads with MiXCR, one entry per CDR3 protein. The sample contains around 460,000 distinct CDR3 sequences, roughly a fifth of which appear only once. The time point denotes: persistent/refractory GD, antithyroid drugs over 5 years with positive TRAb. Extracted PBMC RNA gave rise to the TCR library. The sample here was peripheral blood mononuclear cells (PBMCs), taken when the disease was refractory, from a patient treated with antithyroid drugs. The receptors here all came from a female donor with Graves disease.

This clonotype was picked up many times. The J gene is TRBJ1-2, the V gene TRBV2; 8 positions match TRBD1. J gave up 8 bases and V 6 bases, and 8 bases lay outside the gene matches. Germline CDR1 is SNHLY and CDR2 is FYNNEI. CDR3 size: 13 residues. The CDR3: CASRTQQGEGYTF. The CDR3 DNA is TGTGCCAGCAGGACTCAACAGGGGGAGGGCTACACCTTC.

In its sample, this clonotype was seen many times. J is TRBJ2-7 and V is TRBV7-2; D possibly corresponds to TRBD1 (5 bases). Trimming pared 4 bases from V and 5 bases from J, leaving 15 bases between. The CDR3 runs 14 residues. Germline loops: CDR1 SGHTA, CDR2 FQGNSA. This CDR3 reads CASSSGWRMHEQYF. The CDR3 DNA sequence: TGTGCCAGCAGCTCAGGGTGGCGGATGCACGAGCAGTACTTC.

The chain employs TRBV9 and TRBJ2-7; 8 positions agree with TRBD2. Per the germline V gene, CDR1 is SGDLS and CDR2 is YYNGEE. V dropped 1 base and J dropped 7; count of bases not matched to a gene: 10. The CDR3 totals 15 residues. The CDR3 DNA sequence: TGTGCCAGCAGCGTAACTAGCGGTGGCTCCGGGGAGCAGTACTTC. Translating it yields CASSVTSGGSGEQYF.

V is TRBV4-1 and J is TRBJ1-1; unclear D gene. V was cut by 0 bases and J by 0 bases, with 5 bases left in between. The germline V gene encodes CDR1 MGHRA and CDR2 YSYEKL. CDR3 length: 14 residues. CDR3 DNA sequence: TGCGCCAGCAGCCAAGAACACCTGAACACTGAAGCTTTCTTT. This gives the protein CASSQEHLNTEAFF.

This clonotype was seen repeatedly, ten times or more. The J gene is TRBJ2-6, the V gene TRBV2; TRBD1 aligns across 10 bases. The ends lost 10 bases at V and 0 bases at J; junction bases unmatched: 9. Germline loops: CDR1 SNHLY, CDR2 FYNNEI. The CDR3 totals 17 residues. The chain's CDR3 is CATGQGVDFSGANVLTF. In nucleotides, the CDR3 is TGTGCCACCGGACAGGGGGTGGATTTCTCTGGGGCCAACGTCCTGACTTTC.

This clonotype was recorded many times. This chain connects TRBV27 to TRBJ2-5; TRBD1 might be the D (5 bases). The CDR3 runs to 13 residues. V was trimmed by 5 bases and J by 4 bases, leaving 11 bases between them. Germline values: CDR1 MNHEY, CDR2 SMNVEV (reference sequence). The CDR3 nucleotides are TGTGCCAGCAGTCCCTCTCAGGGAGAGACCCAGTACTTC. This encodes CASSPSQGETQYF.

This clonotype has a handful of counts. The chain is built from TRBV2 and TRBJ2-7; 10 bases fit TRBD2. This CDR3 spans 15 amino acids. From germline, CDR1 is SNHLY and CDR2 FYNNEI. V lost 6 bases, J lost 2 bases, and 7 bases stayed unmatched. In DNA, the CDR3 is TGTGCCAGCAGGAAGCGGGAGGGATCCACCTACGAGCAGTACTTC. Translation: CASRKREGSTYEQYF.

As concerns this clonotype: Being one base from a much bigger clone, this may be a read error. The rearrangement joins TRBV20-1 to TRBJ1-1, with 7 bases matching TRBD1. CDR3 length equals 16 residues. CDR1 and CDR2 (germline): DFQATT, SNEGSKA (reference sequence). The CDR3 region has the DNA TGCAGTGCTAGAGGATACGACAGGGATGAGGGCACTAAAGCTTTCTTT. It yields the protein CSARGYDRDEGTKAFF.

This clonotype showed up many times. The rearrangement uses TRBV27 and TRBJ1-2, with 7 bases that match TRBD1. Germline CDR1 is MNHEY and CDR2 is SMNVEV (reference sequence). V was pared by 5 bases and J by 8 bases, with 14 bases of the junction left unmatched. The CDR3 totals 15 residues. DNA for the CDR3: TGTGCCAGCAGTCTCATGGGACAGCTGAAGGGGGGCTACACCTTC. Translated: CASSLMGQLKGGYTF.

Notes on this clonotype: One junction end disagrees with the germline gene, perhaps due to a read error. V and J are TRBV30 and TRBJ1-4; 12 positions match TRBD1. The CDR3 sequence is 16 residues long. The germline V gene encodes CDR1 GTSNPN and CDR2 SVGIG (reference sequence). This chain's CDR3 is CAWSLGQGAYNEKLLF. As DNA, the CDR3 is TGTGCCTGGAGTTTGGGACAGGGGGCTTATAATGAAAAACTGCTTTTT.

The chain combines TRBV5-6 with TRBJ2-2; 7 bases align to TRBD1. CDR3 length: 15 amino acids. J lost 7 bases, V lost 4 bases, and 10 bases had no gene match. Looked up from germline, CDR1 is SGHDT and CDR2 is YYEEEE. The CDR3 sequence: CASSQGTASGGELFF. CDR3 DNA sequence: TGTGCCAGCAGCCAAGGGACAGCCTCCGGCGGGGAGCTGTTTTTT.

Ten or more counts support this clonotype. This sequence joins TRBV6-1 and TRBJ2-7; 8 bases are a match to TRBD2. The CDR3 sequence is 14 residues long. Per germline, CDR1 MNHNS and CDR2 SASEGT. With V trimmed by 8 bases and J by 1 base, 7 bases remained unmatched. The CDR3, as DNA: TGTGCCAGCGGTGGCGCTAGCGGGTCCTACGAGCAGTACTTC. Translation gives CASGGASGSYEQYF.

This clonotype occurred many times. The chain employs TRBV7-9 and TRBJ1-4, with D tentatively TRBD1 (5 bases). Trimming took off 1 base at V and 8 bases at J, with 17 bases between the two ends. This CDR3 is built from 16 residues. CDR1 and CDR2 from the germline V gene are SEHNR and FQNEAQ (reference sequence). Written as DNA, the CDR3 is TGTGCCAGCAGCTTAGGATACGGGGGACTGCCGGAAAAACTGTTTTTT. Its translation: CASSLGYGGLPEKLFF.

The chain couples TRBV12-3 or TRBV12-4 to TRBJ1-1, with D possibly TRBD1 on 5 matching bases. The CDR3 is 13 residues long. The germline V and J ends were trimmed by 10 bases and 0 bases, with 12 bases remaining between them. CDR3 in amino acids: CATTQDMNTEAFF. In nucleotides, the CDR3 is TGTGCCACCACACAGGACATGAACACTGAAGCTTTCTTT.